This T cell receptor beta chain was identified in a study of OX40 agonist ivuxolimab in advanced cancers. Findings and limits, study-wide: There were, on average, more expanded clones in CD8+ T cells than in CD4+.

As regards this clone: Its antigen is not identified.

The CDR3 loop spans 14 amino acids. Per the germline V gene, CDR1 is SGHDT and CDR2 is YYEEEE. The V end lost 2 bases, the J end lost 3 bases, and 9 bases lay between the germline ends. This table comes from immunoSEQ multiplex PCR, and its TCRdb copy is limited to in-frame clones, with some not included. This repertoire shows 20,000 or so clones, about 90% found once; its top ten account for 49%. V is TRBV5-6 and J is TRBJ1-5; tentative D call: TRBD1 (5 bases). The clonotype was recovered from an adult with an advanced solid tumor such as melanoma, head and neck, liver or kidney cancer. The sequenced sample was CD4+ or CD8+ T cells sorted from blood, obtained in a trial of the OX40 agonist ivuxolimab. CDR3 nucleotides: TGTGCCAGCAGCTTAGGGGAGTCCAATCAGCCCCAGCATTTT. Protein: CASSLGESNQPQHF.